Listed below are T cell receptor beta chains from one sample, sequenced in a study of response to subunit inactivated influenza vaccine. TCRdb passed the RT-PCR reads through MiXCR, listing each CDR3 protein once. The data contain roughly 160,000 distinct CDR3 sequences, around 10% of them singletons. The sequencing here drew on CD8+ T cells sorted from PBMCs, taken approximately 25 months after vaccination. These receptors were obtained from a man aged 45 to 70 who received an inactivated influenza vaccine. The CDR3 runs from the conserved cysteine through the conserved F or W. A D gene is named only where the DNA matches it firmly. Only some rows state a clone size, as once, few, many or a class for expanded clones.

J | size | length | D | V | CDR3 | DNA
TRBJ1-1 | . | 14 | TRBD1 | TRBV29-1 | CSVEDSRGRTEAFF | TGCAGCGTTGAAGATAGCAGGGGGAGGACTGAAGCTTTCTTT
TRBJ2-5 | many | 13 | . | TRBV15 | CATSLELQETQYF | TGTGCCACCAGCCTGGAGCTTCAAGAGACCCAGTACTTC
TRBJ2-5 | . | 12 | TRBD2 | TRBV7-6 | CASSFGGGDQYF | TGTGCCAGCAGCTTTGGGGGGGGGGACCAGTACTTC
TRBJ2-3 | many | 14 | . | TRBV12-3/TRBV12-4 | CASSSETSTDTQYF | TGTGCCAGCAGTTCGGAAACTAGCACAGATACGCAGTATTTT
TRBJ2-3 | . | 13 | TRBD1 | TRBV30 | CAWTGTDTDTQYF | TGTGCCTGGACCGGGACAGACACAGATACGCAGTATTTT
TRBJ2-7 | . | 14 | . | TRBV3-1 | CASSPGGPSYEQYF | TGTGCCAGCAGCCCGGGTGGCCCAAGCTACGAGCAGTACTTC
TRBJ2-3 | few | 15 | . | TRBV28 | CASSEEWGNTDTQYF | TGTGCCAGCAGTGAGGAGTGGGGGAACACAGATACGCAGTATTTT
TRBJ2-5 | . | 15 | . | TRBV4-1 | CASSQQGRYQETQYF | TGCGCCAGCAGCCAACAGGGACGGTACCAAGAGACCCAGTACTTC
TRBJ2-1 | many | 14 | TRBD2 | TRBV20-1 | CSAEWGSGSDEQFF | TGCAGTGCCGAGTGGGGTAGCGGGAGTGATGAGCAGTTCTTC
TRBJ2-7 | few | 14 | . | TRBV2 | CASSGFPTGNEQYF | TGTGCCAGCAGTGGTTTCCCCACAGGGAACGAGCAGTACTTC
TRBJ2-2 | many | 18 | TRBD2 | TRBV4-1 | CASSQGLAVHANTGELFF | TGCGCCAGCAGCCAGGGACTAGCGGTCCACGCGAACACCGGGGAGCTGTTTTTT
TRBJ2-7 | few | 15 | TRBD1 | TRBV12-3/TRBV12-4 | CASSATQGGLGEQYF | TGTGCCAGCAGTGCCACACAGGGGGGACTGGGCGAGCAGTACTTC
TRBJ2-7 | medium-sized | 14 | . | TRBV3-1 | CASSQDSGTYEQYF | TGTGCCAGCAGCCAAGACTCCGGAACCTACGAGCAGTACTTC
TRBJ2-5 | . | 13 | . | TRBV4-1 | CASSQESGETQYF | TGCGCCAGCAGCCAAGAATCTGGGGAGACCCAGTACTTC
TRBJ2-5 | few | 15 | . | TRBV6-5 | CASSYSFRGSETQYF | TGTGCCAGCAGTTACTCGTTCCGGGGGTCAGAGACCCAGTACTTC
TRBJ2-7 | many | 14 | . | TRBV6-2/TRBV6-3 | CASSYVGSTYEQYF | TGTGCCAGCAGTTACGTGGGATCCACCTACGAGCAGTACTTC
TRBJ2-3 | few | 14 | . | TRBV24-1 | CATSKGSRPDTQYF | TGTGCCACCAGTAAGGGTTCCCGGCCAGATACGCAGTATTTT
TRBJ2-3 | few | 18 | TRBD2 | TRBV7-2 | CASRFATGLAGDTDTQYF | TGTGCCAGCAGATTTGCGACAGGACTAGCGGGGGACACAGATACGCAGTATTTT
TRBJ2-2 | . | 15 | . | TRBV7-9 | CASSLVGNLGGELFF | TGTGCCAGCAGCTTAGTCGGGAATCTCGGCGGGGAGCTGTTTTTT
TRBJ2-5 | once | 17 | . | TRBV19 | CASSIPGPRGLQETQYF | TGTGCCAGTAGTATTCCAGGCCCCCGCGGCCTACAAGAGACCCAGTACTTC
TRBJ2-3 | few | 16 | TRBD1 | TRBV9 | CASSMWDRASTDTQYF | TGTGCCAGCAGCATGTGGGACAGAGCTAGCACAGATACGCAGTATTTT
TRBJ2-7 | few | 14 | . | TRBV4-1 | CASSQVETGYEQYF | TGCGCCAGCAGCCAAGTTGAGACAGGCTACGAGCAGTACTTC
TRBJ1-3 | few | 16 | TRBD1 | TRBV5-1 | CASSLKGQGIGNTIYF | TGCGCCAGCAGCTTGAAGGGACAGGGGATCGGAAACACCATATATTTT
TRBJ2-7 | few | 16 | TRBD2 | TRBV7-6 | CASSSFPSGSSYEQYF | TGTGCCAGCAGCTCCTTCCCTAGCGGGAGCTCCTACGAGCAGTACTTC
TRBJ2-2 | . | 18 | . | TRBV4-1 | CASSQELGLRSDTGELFF | TGCGCCAGCAGCCAAGAGCTTGGGCTTCGTAGTGACACCGGGGAGCTGTTTTTT
TRBJ2-7 | few | 15 | . | TRBV12-3/TRBV12-4 | CASSARTVSSYEQYF | TGTGCCAGCAGTGCTCGGACGGTTAGCTCCTACGAGCAGTACTTC
TRBJ2-3 | . | 15 | . | TRBV15 | CATSPKRGAGDTQYF | TGTGCCACCAGCCCTAAGAGGGGGGCGGGAGATACGCAGTATTTT
TRBJ1-1 | few | 14 | . | TRBV3-1 | CASSPIPGWTEAFF | TGTGCCAGCAGCCCCATTCCAGGGTGGACTGAAGCTTTCTTT
TRBJ2-1 | . | 14 | TRBD1 | TRBV6-5 | CASSWSTGNNEQFF | TGTGCCAGCAGTTGGTCGACAGGGAATAATGAGCAGTTCTTC
TRBJ2-3 | . | 13 | . | TRBV6-6 | CASSWTSTDTQYF | TGTGCCAGCAGCTGGACTAGCACAGATACGCAGTATTTT
TRBJ1-1 | . | 16 | . | TRBV12-3/TRBV12-4 | CASSFRVPAKDPEAFF | TGTGCCAGCAGTTTCAGGGTGCCCGCGAAAGATCCTGAAGCTTTCTTT
TRBJ2-7 | . | 14 | . | TRBV7-9 | CASSSGLVSYEQYF | TGTGCCAGCAGCTCGGGACTGGTAAGCTACGAGCAGTACTTC
TRBJ2-1 | . | 15 | TRBD2 | TRBV13 | CASSLPGLAYNEQFF | TGTGCCAGCAGCTTACCGGGACTAGCTTACAATGAGCAGTTCTTC
TRBJ2-7 | many | 13 | . | TRBV11-2 | CASSLDTSYEQYF | TGTGCCAGCAGCTTAGACACCTCCTACGAGCAGTACTTC
TRBJ2-1 | many | 15 | TRBD2 | TRBV29-1 | CSVELAGDTNNEQFF | TGCAGCGTTGAACTAGCGGGAGATACTAACAATGAGCAGTTCTTC
TRBJ2-7 | . | 14 | . | TRBV4-2 | CASSPRPYPYEQYF | TGTGCCAGCAGCCCCCGCCCATACCCCTACGAGCAGTACTTC
TRBJ2-7 | . | 13 | TRBD2 | TRBV27 | CASSSGLAGLRYF | TGTGCCAGCAGTTCGGGACTAGCGGGACTTCGGTACTTC
TRBJ2-1 | . | 15 | . | TRBV7-2 | CASTLLAGSYNEQFF | TGTGCCAGCACGCTTCTAGCTGGCTCCTACAATGAGCAGTTCTTC
TRBJ2-5 | many | 13 | . | TRBV10-3 | CAISEEGFETQYF | TGTGCCATCAGTGAGGAGGGATTCGAGACCCAGTACTTC
TRBJ2-1 | many | 15 | TRBD2 | TRBV7-9 | CASSLTSGGFNEQFF | TGTGCCAGCAGCTTAACTAGCGGGGGGTTCAATGAGCAGTTCTTC
TRBJ1-2 | . | 15 | . | TRBV7-9 | CASSLDRGALYGYTF | TGTGCCAGCAGCTTAGATCGGGGGGCGCTTTATGGCTACACCTTC
TRBJ2-5 | . | 15 | . | TRBV6-2/TRBV6-3 | CASSQFGTAQETQYF | TGTGCCAGCAGTCAGTTCGGGACGGCGCAAGAGACCCAGTACTTC
TRBJ2-2 | . | 17 | TRBD2 | TRBV27 | CASSLLTSGARTGELFF | TGTGCCAGCAGTTTATTGACCAGCGGGGCCCGCACCGGGGAGCTGTTTTTT
TRBJ2-5 | many | 14 | . | TRBV7-2 | CASSLWQRRETQYF | TGTGCCAGCAGCTTATGGCAGAGGCGAGAGACCCAGTACTTC
TRBJ2-1 | . | 13 | . | TRBV24-1 | CATTTVGGDEQFF | TGTGCCACCACCACCGTCGGGGGTGATGAGCAGTTCTTC
TRBJ1-1 | many | 16 | . | TRBV6-5 | CASSYSKTPRGTEAFF | TGTGCCAGCAGTTACTCTAAGACCCCCAGAGGCACTGAAGCTTTCTTT
TRBJ2-7 | few | 15 | TRBD2 | TRBV15 | CATSRDSLAGGLQYF | TGTGCCACCAGCAGAGATAGTCTAGCGGGGGGGTTGCAGTACTTC
TRBJ2-2 | few | 16 | TRBD2 | TRBV4-2 | CASSQASGRYTGELFF | TGTGCCAGCAGCCAAGCTAGCGGGCGTTACACCGGGGAGCTGTTTTTT
TRBJ2-3 | . | 16 | . | TRBV6-1 | CASSDQGREKYDTQYF | TGTGCCAGCAGTGACCAGGGGCGGGAGAAGTACGATACGCAGTATTTT
TRBJ2-7 | few | 14 | TRBD2 | TRBV5-1 | CASSERGDSYEQYF | TGCGCCAGCAGTGAGCGGGGGGACTCCTACGAGCAGTACTTC
TRBJ2-1 | . | 15 | . | TRBV28 | CASSLLGGGGGEQFF | TGTGCCAGCAGTCTACTAGGCGGGGGCGGAGGTGAGCAGTTCTTC